This entry lists 29 T cell receptor beta chains sequenced from one sample in a study of post-analysis software for immune sequencing data. Incorporated into the TCR beta cDNA libraries were unique molecular identifiers, which served to reduce PCR and sequencing biases. TCRdb re-analysed the PCR reads in MiXCR, keeping a single row per CDR3 protein. This sample yields 750,000 to 950,000 distinct CDR3 sequences, of which roughly 46% are seen a single time; around 4.7% belongs to the top ten. Their antigen targets remain unknown. Overall study results and limits: Five or six TRBV segments appeared more often in patients than in controls, and TRBV5-6, TRBV5-1 and TRBV20-1 were among these.

Sequencing used blood. All receptors come from a girl aged 10 to 17 with multiple sclerosis.

This clonotype has more than one count but fewer than ten. The chain recombines TRBV12-3 or TRBV12-4 with TRBJ2-5; 7 nucleotides agree with TRBD2. The CDR3 runs 15 residues. Losses at the gene ends were 6 bases for V and 5 bases for J; bases not matched to a gene: 12. The DNA of the CDR3 is TGTGCCAGCAGCCGCCGGACTAGTTGGGGTGAGACCCAGTACTTC. Protein sequence: CASSRRTSWGETQYF.

The sample holds a few counts of this clonotype. One end of the junction is discordant with germline, which a read error may explain. The chain links TRBV10-3 to TRBJ2-3; 11 positions agree with TRBD2. There are 14 residues in the CDR3. Germline loops: CDR1 ENHRY, CDR2 SYGVKD. The CDR3 loop is CTISDALAGETQYF. The DNA for the CDR3 is TGTACCATCAGTGATGCACTAGCGGGGGAGACGCAGTATTTT.

This rearrangement joins TRBV6-6 to TRBJ2-1; D gene unclear. This CDR3 is 13 amino acids long. Germline values: CDR1 MNHNY, CDR2 SVGAGI (reference sequence). The ends were cut back, 8 bases at V and 2 bases at J, with 10 bases in the middle. CDR3 in amino acids: CASLVDPYNEQFF. CDR3 DNA sequence: TGTGCCAGCCTTGTGGATCCCTACAATGAGCAGTTCTTC.

This clonotype was recorded many times. This rearrangement joins TRBV14 to TRBJ1-2; 7 bases agree with TRBD1. The CDR3 loop spans 18 amino acids. V lost 4 bases and J lost 0; bases outside the gene matches: 14. Per germline, CDR1 SGHDN and CDR2 FVKESK. The CDR3 sequence is CASSLKLPIGQANYGYTF. CDR3 DNA sequence: TGTGCCAGCAGCCTAAAGTTACCAATCGGACAGGCTAACTATGGCTACACCTTC.

This clonotype was seen more than once but under ten times. The J gene is TRBJ1-2, the V gene TRBV5-6; D ambiguous. The CDR3 loop spans 15 amino acids. Germline loops: CDR1 SGHDT, CDR2 YYEEEE. The V gene lost 2 bases and the J gene lost 2 bases, with 13 bases spanning the gap. The CDR3 spells CASSFGASRNYGYTF. The DNA of the CDR3 is TGTGCCAGCAGCTTTGGAGCCTCACGGAACTATGGCTACACCTTC.

The chain uses TRBV5-1 and TRBJ1-2, with TRBD1 identical over 7 bases. Germline loops: CDR1 SGHRS, CDR2 YFSETQ. This CDR3 has 12 amino acids. Trimming cost V 4 bases and J 5 bases; bases outside gene matches: 2. The CDR3 bases are TGCGCCAGCAGCGACAGGGATTATGGCTACACCTTC. It translates to CASSDRDYGYTF.

DNA for the CDR3: TGTGCCAGCAGCCCCGGCTCAGGGGCTTACGAGCAGTACTTC. Its protein product is CASSPGSGAYEQYF. The genes are TRBV3-1 and TRBJ2-4; D perhaps matches TRBD1 (6 bases). The J call may be wrong; the DNA end is better matched by TRBJ2-7. Germline CDR1 LGHDT, CDR2 YNNKEL (reference sequence). This CDR3 region has 14 residues.

The chain is built from TRBV7-9 and TRBJ2-1; 7 positions agree with TRBD1. Germline lookup yields CDR1 SEHNR and CDR2 FQNEAQ (reference sequence). The J segment lost 3 bases and the V segment lost 6 bases, leaving 11 bases of the junction unmatched. There are 16 residues in the CDR3. Written as DNA, the CDR3 is TGTGCCAGCAGTGGGGGACAGTCCGGCCACTACAATGAGCAGTTCTTC. This translates into CASSGGQSGHYNEQFF.

The chain couples TRBV10-3 to TRBJ2-7; possibly TRBD1 for D (5 bases). This CDR3 is built from 13 residues. Germline loops: CDR1 ENHRY, CDR2 SYGVKD. Trimming cost V 10 bases and J 4 bases, with 17 bases left between them. The CDR3 nucleotides read TGTGCCACCTTCGACAGTGGGTCGTACGAGCAGTACTTC. As protein: CATFDSGSYEQYF.

The chain is built from TRBV20-1 and TRBJ1-2; 7 bases fit TRBD1. Per the germline V gene, CDR1 is DFQATT and CDR2 is SNEGSKA (reference sequence). The J segment lost 1 base and the V segment lost 6 bases, leaving 8 bases of the junction unmatched. The CDR3 runs 14 residues. The CDR3 loop reads CSAITGTVNYGYTF. The CDR3 coding sequence is TGCAGTGCGATAACCGGGACAGTTAACTATGGCTACACCTTC.

The gene calls are TRBV7-2 and TRBJ2-3; D gene uncertain. This CDR3 has 13 residues. V shed 5 bases and J shed 2 bases, with 8 bases lying between them. CDR1 is SGHTA and CDR2 is FQGNSA in the germline V gene. CDR3 region: CASSPQTTDTQYF. The CDR3 bases are TGTGCCAGCAGCCCGCAAACCACAGATACGCAGTATTTT.

The table lists this clonotype with a few counts. This chain uses TRBV20-1 with TRBJ2-5; 10 bases are a match to TRBD2. CDR1 is DFQATT and CDR2 is SNEGSKA in the germline V gene (reference sequence). Losses at the gene ends were 4 bases for V and 4 bases for J; bases not matched to a gene: 9. The CDR3 covers 15 residues. Here the CDR3 reads CSAKVLAGVVETQYF. CDR3 nucleotides: TGCAGTGCTAAGGTTCTAGCGGGAGTGGTAGAGACCCAGTACTTC.

The table lists this clonotype with many counts. The rearrangement uses TRBV4-2 and TRBJ2-3, with 10 positions matching TRBD2. The CDR3 loop spans 17 amino acids. Germline trimming cut 1 base from V and 5 bases from J; bases unmatched to any gene: 9. The germline gives CDR1 LGHNA, CDR2 YNFKEQ. The CDR3 protein is CASSQAPASGGGDTQYF. In DNA, the CDR3 is TGTGCCAGCAGCCAAGCTCCAGCAAGCGGGGGGGGAGATACGCAGTATTTT.

This sequence joins TRBV24-1 and TRBJ2-1; D ambiguous. There are 12 residues in the CDR3. The V gene lost 4 bases and the J gene lost 7 bases, with 7 bases spanning the gap. Per the germline V gene, CDR1 is KGHDR and CDR2 is SFDVKD. CDR3 in amino acids: CATSEFRNEQFF. The CDR3 nucleotides read TGTGCCACCAGTGAGTTCCGTAATGAGCAGTTCTTC.

The V call is TRBV7-2, the J call TRBJ2-1, with 10 bases lining up with TRBD1. The germline gives CDR1 SGHTA, CDR2 FQGNSA. V lost 4 bases, J lost 5 bases, and 8 bases stayed unmatched. The CDR3 extends over 16 amino acids. The CDR3 DNA reads TGTGCCAGCAGCTGGGGACAGGGGTATTACAACAATGAGCAGTTCTTC. Translation: CASSWGQGYYNNEQFF.

The CDR3 loop reads CASSEDWGSGTDTQYF. In nucleotides, the CDR3 is TGCGCCAGCAGCGAGGACTGGGGGTCTGGCACAGATACGCAGTATTTT. This chain connects TRBV5-1 to TRBJ2-3, with D perhaps being TRBD1 or TRBD2 (5 bases each). Germline V gene data show CDR1 as SGHRS and CDR2 as YFSETQ. V was pared by 4 bases and J by 1 base, with 16 bases between. This CDR3 contains 16 residues.

This clonotype was seen a few times. The chain carries TRBV7-9 and TRBJ2-7; 7 nucleotides agree with TRBD2. After removal of 5 bases from V and 1 base from J, the junction contained 17 bases not matched to a gene. Germline CDR1 SEHNR, CDR2 FQNEAQ (reference sequence). The CDR3 runs to 18 residues. The CDR3, as DNA: TGTGCCAGCAGCGTCACTGAAGCGCGGGAGCCTAGTTCCTACGAGCAGTACTTC. This gives the protein CASSVTEAREPSSYEQYF.

The V gene is TRBV28, the J gene TRBJ2-5, with 9 bases that match TRBD2. The CDR3 runs 13 residues. CDR1 MDHEN and CDR2 SYDVKM come from the germline V gene. V was pared by 10 bases and J by 1 base, with 4 bases of the junction left unmatched. As DNA, the CDR3 is TGTGCCATTCAAGCGGGGGGCCAAGAGACCCAGTACTTC. It yields the protein CAIQAGGQETQYF.

The chain has TRBV5-1 and TRBJ2-7; 8 positions agree with TRBD2. The CDR3 runs to 15 residues. The ends lost 1 base at V and 5 bases at J; junction bases unmatched: 8. The germline V gene encodes CDR1 SGHRS and CDR2 YFSETQ. In DNA form, the CDR3 reads TGCGCCAGCAGCTTGTCGGCGGGAGGAGGAGACGAGCAGTACTTC. It yields the protein CASSLSAGGGDEQYF.

This clonotype showed up just a few times. The rearrangement links TRBV6-4 to TRBJ2-2; D is possibly TRBD2 (6 bases). The germline V gene has CDR1 MRHNA and CDR2 SNTAGT. The V end lost 5 bases, the J end lost 6 bases, and 10 bases lay between the germline ends. This CDR3 is 13 amino acids long. The CDR3 here is CASSMTSSGELFF. Here the CDR3 DNA reads TGTGCCAGCAGTATGACTAGTTCCGGGGAGCTGTTTTTT.

This sequence joins TRBV20-1 and TRBJ1-2; tentative D call: TRBD1 (6 bases). The CDR3 has 12 amino acids. Germline CDR1 and CDR2: DFQATT and SNEGSKA (reference sequence). With 3 bases removed from V and 4 bases from J, the gap between germline ends came to 9 bases. DNA of the CDR3: TGCAGTGCTAGCCGGGACATCTATGGCTACACCTTC. Its protein is CSASRDIYGYTF.

This clonotype was seen only a few times. V gene TRBV20-1 combines with J gene TRBJ2-7; TRBD2 matches at 13 bases. Losses at the gene ends were 5 bases for V and 3 bases for J; bases not matched to a gene: 10. The CDR3 consists of 16 residues. Per the germline V gene, CDR1 is DFQATT and CDR2 is SNEGSKA (reference sequence). This chain's CDR3 is CSAPQTGLAGVYEQYF. The CDR3 DNA sequence: TGCAGTGCTCCCCAAACCGGACTAGCGGGAGTCTACGAGCAGTACTTC.

The chain uses TRBV6-1 and TRBJ2-5; 11 bases align to TRBD2. The germline V gene encodes CDR1 MNHNS and CDR2 SASEGT. V lost 6 bases and J lost 4; bases outside the gene matches: 7. CDR3 length: 15 amino acids. The CDR3 spells CASSLGLAERETQYF. DNA of the CDR3: TGTGCCAGCAGCCTGGGACTAGCGGAGAGAGAGACCCAGTACTTC.

The rearrangement uses TRBV2 and TRBJ1-1; D not certain. CDR3 length: 12 amino acids. The germline V gene has CDR1 SNHLY and CDR2 FYNNEI. Deletions cut 8 bases from V and 0 bases from J, with 7 bases between. The CDR3 region is CASGLLNTEAFF. The CDR3 nucleotides are TGTGCCAGCGGTCTACTGAACACTGAAGCTTTCTTT.

The chain is built from TRBV27 and TRBJ2-5; possibly TRBD2 for D (5 bases). Gene TRBJ2-7 matches the end of the DNA better, so the J call may be wrong. Germline V CDR1 and CDR2: MNHEY, SMNVEV (reference sequence). The CDR3 is made up of 15 amino acids. Written as DNA, the CDR3 is TGTGCCAGCAGTCCGAGCCGGGGATCGGCCTACGAGCAGTACTTC. Translation: CASSPSRGSAYEQYF.

This clonotype occurred a few times. V usage is TRBV12-3 or TRBV12-4 and J usage is TRBJ2-7, with TRBD2 matching 11 bases. Losses at the gene ends were 3 bases for V and 3 bases for J; bases not matched to a gene: 4. The CDR3 extends over 15 amino acids. Here the CDR3 reads CASSFSTSGNYEQYF. The CDR3 DNA reads TGTGCCAGCAGTTTCTCGACTAGCGGGAACTACGAGCAGTACTTC.

The chain combines TRBV20-1 with TRBJ1-2; D not resolved. The V end lost 6 bases, the J end lost 0 bases, and 8 bases lay between the germline ends. The CDR3 sequence is 12 residues long. Per germline, CDR1 DFQATT and CDR2 SNEGSKA (reference sequence). This CDR3 reads CSATGSNYGYTF. CDR3 nucleotides: TGCAGTGCGACGGGGTCTAACTATGGCTACACCTTC.

This clonotype was counted only a few times. The chain combines TRBV7-3 with TRBJ2-3; D gene uncertain. This CDR3 has 14 amino acids. The V end was cut by 5 bases, the J end by 3 bases, with 12 bases between. Per germline, CDR1 SGHTA and CDR2 FQGTGA. CDR3 coding DNA: TGTGCCAGCAGCAATGATAGACTGACAGATACGCAGTATTTT. Its protein product is CASSNDRLTDTQYF.

The gene calls are TRBV15 and TRBJ2-7; D is unresolved. The CDR3 sequence is 15 residues long. V gave up 0 bases and J gave up 1 base, with 10 bases separating them. Germline V gives CDR1 LNHNV, CDR2 YYDKDF (reference sequence). CDR3: CATSRDSTDSYEQYF. CDR3 DNA sequence: TGTGCCACCAGCAGAGATTCGACTGATTCCTACGAGCAGTACTTC.